These T cell receptor beta chains were read from a single sample in a study of shared clonotypes between healthy human individuals. Sequenced by immunoSEQ multiplex PCR; TCRdb stores in-frame clones only, minus some. The sample yields approximately 2.1 million clones, approximately 93% seen once. The sample was naive CD4+ T cells from PBMCs. The receptor source for this set is a man between 18 and 35 years old in good health. Some clones in this sample may be carry-over from other donors' samples. The conserved cysteine and the conserved F or W are not part of the CDR3 here. Fields, in order: V gene, J gene, CDR3 protein.

TRBV5-4	TRBJ2-1	ASSLPSGNNNEQF
TRBV18	TRBJ2-2	APPGEDTGELF
TRBV27	TRBJ2-7	ASGGTAPYRQY
TRBV19	TRBJ1-3	ASSRQRSSGNTIY
TRBV9	TRBJ2-5	ASSVVGLAGGGPETQY
TRBV6-1	TRBJ1-1	ASSTRTGLNTEAF
TRBV10-3	TRBJ1-5	AISEEGNQPQH
TRBV7-9	TRBJ1-5	ASSRTDQPQH
TRBV7-9	TRBJ1-4	ASSFDRGSGEKLF
TRBV13	TRBJ1-2	ASSFSSAVTYGYT
TRBV15	TRBJ2-7	ATSPNRAQGEQY
TRBV7-9	TRBJ1-5	ASSPDSVVQPQH
TRBV9	TRBJ1-2	ASSADRGIRWGYGYT
TRBV29-1	TRBJ2-5	SVPIRDRYQETQY
TRBV7-9	TRBJ2-5	ASSFPVAEETQY